The 17 T cell receptor beta chains below come from one sample, sequenced in a study of long-term antiretroviral therapy in people with HIV. With survey level as its setting, the immunoSEQ assay was v3.0. Method: immunoSEQ multiplex PCR; TCRdb's copy keeps in-frame clones and lacks some. The sample holds tens of thousands of clones, 86% seen once. Sequencing was performed on unsorted PBMCs, taken 1.2 years after starting antiretroviral therapy. The receptors were gathered from a woman between 50 and 59 years old with HIV.

V and J are TRBV6-6 and TRBJ1-5, with D uncertain. This CDR3 has 16 residues. Trimming cost V 0 bases and J 0 bases, with 9 bases left between them. Germline V lookup: CDR1 MNHNY, CDR2 SVGAGI (reference sequence). The CDR3 coding sequence is TGTGCCAGCAGTTACTCGGTGGGATATAGCAATCAGCCCCAGCATTTT. Translating gives CASSYSVGYSNQPQHF.

This chain links TRBV27 with TRBJ2-7; D gene unclear. V was trimmed by 4 bases and J by 0 bases, leaving 13 bases between them. Germline V CDR1 and CDR2: MNHEY, SMNVEV (reference sequence). The CDR3 consists of 15 residues. CDR3 sequence reads: CASSSPSKGSYEQYF. As DNA, the CDR3 is TGTGCCAGCAGTTCTCCGAGCAAAGGCTCCTACGAGCAGTACTTC.

The J gene is TRBJ2-7, the V gene TRBV7-9; D gene ambiguous. Germline CDR1 and CDR2: SEHNR and FQNEAQ (reference sequence). V lost 2 bases, J lost 0 bases, and 14 bases lay in between. The CDR3 is 16 residues long. The CDR3 loop is CASSLSRAQSSYEQYF. Written as DNA, the CDR3 is TGTGCCAGCAGCTTAAGTCGAGCGCAGAGCTCCTACGAGCAGTACTTC.

This sequence joins TRBV7-2 and TRBJ2-1, with TRBD2 matching over 7 bases. The length of the CDR3 is 17 residues. Trimming removed 1 base from V and 7 bases from J; junction bases left unmatched: 13. Germline CDR1 and CDR2: SGHTA and FQGNSA. The CDR3 DNA reads as TGTGCCAGCAGCTTAGTGATTCAGGGAGCGGGGCGAAATGAGCAGTTCTTC. The encoded protein is CASSLVIQGAGRNEQFF. Combining the CDR3 with reference TRBV7-2 and TRBJ2-1 gives the whole variable domain GAGVSQSPSNKVTEKGKDVELRCDPISGHTALYWYRQSLGQGLEFLIYFQGNSAPDKSGLPSDRFSAERTGGSVSTLTIQRTQQEDSAVYLCASSLVIQGAGRNEQFFGPGTRLTVL.

The CDR3 here is CASSQGGLYNEQFF. CDR3 coding DNA: TGTGCCAGCAGCCAAGGTGGCCTATACAATGAGCAGTTCTTC. The chain carries TRBV4-2 and TRBJ2-1; D ambiguous. Germline CDR1 reads LGHNA; CDR2 reads YNFKEQ. The V end was cut by 1 base, the J end by 4 bases, with 8 bases between. The length of the CDR3 is 14 residues.

This chain links TRBV9 with TRBJ2-7; TRBD2 matches 12 bases. V shed 4 bases, J shed 8 bases, and the junction held 10 bases outside the gene matches. CDR1 is SGDLS, CDR2 YYNGEE, per germline. CDR3 length equals 15 residues. The CDR3 here is CASSNQLAGGGKQYF. The CDR3 region has the DNA TGTGCCAGCAGCAACCAACTAGCGGGGGGAGGGAAGCAGTACTTC.

This chain links TRBV6-5 with TRBJ1-3, with 7 bases lining up with TRBD1. The CDR3 sequence is 16 residues long. Germline V lookup: CDR1 MNHEY, CDR2 SVGAGI. The V and J ends lost 0 bases and 5 bases, in that order; junction bases with no gene match: 7. The CDR3 region is CASSYSSGGGRNTIYF. The CDR3 DNA is TGTGCCAGCAGTTACTCGTCAGGGGGTGGGCGAAACACCATATATTTT.

This chain joins TRBV5-4 and TRBJ2-7; D might be TRBD2 (6 bases). CDR1 SGHNT and CDR2 YYREEE come from the germline V gene (reference sequence). Trimming took 4 bases from V and 2 from J, leaving 19 bases between them. The CDR3 is 16 residues long. The CDR3 loop reads CASSLIRGSGAYEQYF. The CDR3 DNA is TGTGCCAGCAGCCTCATCCGAGGCTCGGGGGCCTACGAGCAGTACTTC. Full variable domain (missing parts from reference TRBV5-4 and TRBJ2-7): ETGVTQSPTHLIKTRGQQVTLRCSSQSGHNTVSWYQQALGQGPQFIFQYYREEENGRGNFPPRFSGLQFPNYSSELNVNALELDDSALYLCASSLIRGSGAYEQYFGPGTRLTVT.

The CDR3 here is CSVENPANYGYTF. CDR3 nucleotide sequence: TGCAGCGTTGAAAACCCAGCTAACTATGGCTACACCTTC. V usage is TRBV29-1 and J usage is TRBJ1-2; D not certain. The CDR3 is 13 residues long. CDR1 is SQVTM and CDR2 is ANQGSEA in the germline V gene. With 2 bases removed from V and 0 bases from J, the gap between germline ends came to 7 bases. The entire variable domain, with the rest obtained from reference TRBV29-1 and TRBJ1-2, is as follows: SAVISQKPSRDICQRGTSLTIQCQVDSQVTMMFWYRQQPGQSLTLIATANQGSEATYESGFVIDKFPISRPNLTFSTLTVSNMSPEDSSIYLCSVENPANYGYTFGSGTRLTVV.

The CDR3 here is CSASDPDTQYF. The CDR3 DNA reads TGCAGTGCCTCGGACCCAGATACGCAGTATTTT. This chain links TRBV20-1 with TRBJ2-3; D gene unclear. The germline V and J ends were trimmed by 6 bases and 4 bases, with 8 bases remaining between them. CDR3 size: 11 residues. CDR1 DFQATT and CDR2 SNEGSKA come from the germline V gene (reference sequence).

The chain combines TRBV6-6 with TRBJ1-2; 9 positions match TRBD1. The V segment lost 6 bases and the J segment 1 base; nucleotides outside the gene matches: 3. The CDR3 is made up of 14 amino acids. In germline, CDR1 is MNHNY, CDR2 SVGAGI (reference sequence). DNA of the CDR3: TGTGCCAGCAGCAAGGGACAGGGTAACTATGGCTACACCTTC. Translated: CASSKGQGNYGYTF.

This clone was detected once. V gene TRBV5-6 combines with J gene TRBJ2-2; D gene ambiguous. Deletions cut 1 base from V and 7 bases from J, with 5 bases between. The CDR3 contains 12 residues. CDR1 SGHDT and CDR2 YYEEEE come from the germline V gene. CDR3 nucleotide sequence: TGTGCCAGCAGCTTGAACCGCGGGGAGCTGTTTTTT. Translated: CASSLNRGELFF.

The V call is TRBV9, the J call TRBJ1-2; 8 bases line up with TRBD1. CDR1 and CDR2 (germline): SGDLS, YYNGEE. V dropped 2 bases and J dropped 2; count of bases not matched to a gene: 5. The CDR3 extends over 15 amino acids. CDR3 DNA sequence: TGTGCCAGCAGCGTTCTCGGACAGGGCAACTATGGCTACACCTTC. Translation: CASSVLGQGNYGYTF. The entire variable domain, with the rest obtained from reference TRBV9 and TRBJ1-2, is as follows: DSGVTQTPKHLITATGQRVTLRCSPRSGDLSVYWYQQSLDQGLQFLIQYYNGEERAKGNILERFSAQQFPDLHSELNLSSLELGDSALYFCASSVLGQGNYGYTFGSGTRLTVV.

The V gene is TRBV30, the J gene TRBJ1-2, with D unresolved. The CDR3 sequence is 12 residues long. The germline V gene has CDR1 GTSNPN and CDR2 SVGIG (reference sequence). Trimming cost V 1 base and J 4 bases, with 7 bases left between them. The CDR3 sequence: CAWSAAGYGYTF. The DNA for the CDR3 is TGTGCCTGGAGTGCCGCGGGCTATGGCTACACCTTC.

This chain connects TRBV7-9 to TRBJ1-2, with 7 nucleotides matching TRBD1. This CDR3 comprises 19 residues. Germline values: CDR1 SEHNR, CDR2 FQNEAQ (reference sequence). J was trimmed by 2 bases and V by 1 base; bases with no gene match: 16. CDR3 sequence (DNA): TGTGCCAGCAGCTTAGAGTTCAGCCGAGACAGGGTGCGAAACTATGGCTACACCTTC. Its translation is CASSLEFSRDRVRNYGYTF.

This clone has a single count. The V call is TRBV9, the J call TRBJ2-1; D assignment may be TRBD1 or TRBD2 (5 bases each). The germline V and J ends were trimmed by 3 bases and 2 bases, with 15 bases remaining between them. The length of the CDR3 is 16 residues. Germline lookup yields CDR1 SGDLS and CDR2 YYNGEE. Here the CDR3 reads CASSARDGLPYNEQFF. CDR3 DNA: TGTGCCAGCAGCGCCCGGGACGGCTTACCCTACAATGAGCAGTTCTTC.

This chain uses TRBV25-1 with TRBJ1-2, with TRBD1 matching over 7 bases. Germline V gene data show CDR1 as MGHDK and CDR2 as SYGVNS. The CDR3 loop spans 17 amino acids. After removal of 5 bases from V and 7 bases from J, the junction contained 19 bases not matched to a gene. The CDR3 protein is CASSPRVGGGEMGGYTF. The CDR3 region has the DNA TGTGCCAGCAGTCCCCGGGTAGGGGGCGGCGAGATGGGTGGCTACACCTTC.